These 10 T cell receptor beta chains were all obtained from the same sample, sequenced in a study of beta chain features in type 1 diabetes. Findings of the study overall: For Type 1 diabetes patients, all four CD4+ subsets carried TCRB CDR3s that were moderately but significantly shorter.

Sequenced material consisted of expressed TCRB transcripts (all of the isolated RNA was reverse transcribed). Sequencing used immunoSEQ multiplex PCR; TCRdb keeps in-frame clones, though not all of them. The repertoire consists of about 170,000 clones, with 7.5% to 8.5% occurring once and the leading ten covering roughly 0.5%. The antigens these receptors bind are not known. The sample comprised central memory CD4+ T cells from blood. The receptors come from a man younger than 35 with type 1 diabetes.

This clone was observed at least ten times. The rearrangement uses TRBV10-2 and TRBJ2-4, with D unclear. This CDR3 region has 13 residues. In germline, CDR1 is WSHSY, CDR2 SAAADI. Trimming removed 6 bases from V and 6 bases from J, with 12 bases in between. CDR3 in amino acids: CASSVALGNIQYF. The CDR3 DNA sequence: TGCGCCAGCAGCGTAGCCTTAGGAAACATTCAGTACTTC.

Ten or more counts support this clone. The genes are TRBV30 and TRBJ1-2; 7 bases agree with TRBD1. This CDR3 has 13 residues. Trimming took 3 bases from V and 7 from J; bases not matched to a gene: 8. Germline CDR1 is GTSNPN and CDR2 is SVGIG (reference sequence). CDR3 nucleotides: TGTGCCTGGAGCCCCGGGACAGACCTTGGCTACACCTTC. The encoded protein is CAWSPGTDLGYTF.

This clone was observed a few times. The V call is TRBV19, the J call TRBJ2-1; 12 bases line up with TRBD2. Germline loops: CDR1 LNHDA, CDR2 SQIVND (reference sequence). The V and J ends lost 7 bases and 9 bases, in that order; junction bases with no gene match: 7. The CDR3 totals 14 residues. The CDR3 reads CASTSGRALSEQFF. The CDR3 DNA reads TGTGCCAGTACTAGCGGGAGGGCCTTAAGTGAGCAGTTCTTC.

This clone has a handful of counts. This chain uses TRBV2 with TRBJ2-3; possibly TRBD2 for D (7 bases). There are 14 residues in the CDR3. V was pared by 5 bases and J by 4 bases, with 13 bases between. CDR1 is SNHLY and CDR2 is FYNNEI in the germline V gene. The DNA of the CDR3 is TGTGCCAGCAGTTCAGGGGAGGGCGCAGATACGCAGTATTTT. This codes for CASSSGEGADTQYF.

This clone was seen a few times. V usage is TRBV7-9 and J usage is TRBJ2-1; D gene ambiguous. Trimming removed 5 bases at V and 1 base at J, with 12 bases between. The CDR3 consists of 15 residues. The V gene's germline CDR1 is SEHNR and CDR2 FQNEAQ (reference sequence). CDR3 loop: CASSRSTLSYNEQFF. DNA of the CDR3: TGTGCCAGCAGCCGTTCTACCTTATCCTACAATGAGCAGTTCTTC.

The chain links TRBV30 to TRBJ2-7; perhaps TRBD1 as D (5 bases). CDR3 length: 13 amino acids. From germline, CDR1 is GTSNPN and CDR2 SVGIG (reference sequence). Trimming cost V 2 bases and J 3 bases, with 11 bases left between them. CDR3 sequence reads: CAWSTGSLYEQYF. In DNA, the CDR3 is TGTGCCTGGAGTACAGGCTCCCTCTACGAGCAGTACTTC.

The chain uses TRBV5-6 and TRBJ2-5; 7 bases align to TRBD1. The CDR3 spans 14 residues. After removal of 3 bases from V and 1 base from J, the junction contained 3 bases not matched to a gene. Germline CDR1 is SGHDT and CDR2 is YYEEEE. The CDR3 is CASSSQGIQETQYF. CDR3 coding DNA: TGTGCCAGCAGCTCACAGGGGATCCAAGAGACCCAGTACTTC. The full variable domain, rest sourced from reference TRBV5-6 and TRBJ2-5, is DAGVTQSPTHLIKTRGQQVTLRCSPKSGHDTVSWYQQALGQGPQFIFQYYEEEERQRGNFPDRFSGHQFPNYSSELNVNALLLGDSALYLCASSSQGIQETQYFGPGTRLLVL.

This clone was observed a handful of times. The chain combines TRBV7-9 with TRBJ2-1; TRBD2 might be the D (6 bases). The V end was cut by 6 bases, the J end by 6 bases, with 18 bases between. The CDR3 is 15 residues long. Germline V gene data show CDR1 as SEHNR and CDR2 as FQNEAQ (reference sequence). The CDR3 region is CASRPTSLSRNEQFF. Here the CDR3 DNA reads TGTGCCAGCAGACCGACTAGTCTCTCGCGCAATGAGCAGTTCTTC.

This clone turned up a few times. The gene calls are TRBV12-5 and TRBJ2-1; 16 bases are a match to TRBD2. Trimming took 5 bases from V and 4 from J; bases not matched to a gene: 5. This CDR3 is 17 amino acids long. From germline, CDR1 is LGHNT and CDR2 FRNRAP. The chain's CDR3 is CASGHGTSGGAYNEQFF. The CDR3 region has the DNA TGTGCTAGTGGTCACGGGACTAGCGGGGGGGCTTACAATGAGCAGTTCTTC.

This sequence joins TRBV7-2 and TRBJ2-1; 14 bases are shared with TRBD2. CDR3 length: 16 amino acids. The V and J ends lost 4 bases and 6 bases, in that order; junction bases with no gene match: 5. Germline CDR1 is SGHTA and CDR2 is FQGNSA. For the CDR3, the DNA is TGTGCCAGCAGCTCGGGACTAGCGGGGGCGAGCAATGAGCAGTTCTTC. Translation gives CASSSGLAGASNEQFF.